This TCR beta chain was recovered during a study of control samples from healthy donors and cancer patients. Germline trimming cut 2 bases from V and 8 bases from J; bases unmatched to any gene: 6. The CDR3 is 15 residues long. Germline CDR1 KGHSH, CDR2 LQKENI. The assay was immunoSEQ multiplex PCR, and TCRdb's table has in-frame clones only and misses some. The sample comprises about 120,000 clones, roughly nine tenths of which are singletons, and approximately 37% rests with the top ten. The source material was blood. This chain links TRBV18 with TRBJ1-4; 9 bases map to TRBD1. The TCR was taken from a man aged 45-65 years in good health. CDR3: CASSPRDREREKLFF. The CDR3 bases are TGTGCCAGCTCACCAAGGGACAGGGAGAGGGAAAAACTGTTTTTT. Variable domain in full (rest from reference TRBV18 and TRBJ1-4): NAGVMQNPRHLVRRRGQEARLRCSPMKGHSHVYWYRQLPEEGLKFMVYLQKENIIDESGMPKERFSAEFPKEGPSILRIQQVVRGDSAAYFCASSPRDREREKLFFGSGTQLSVL.